This entry features one T cell receptor beta chain sequence. What antigen it recognizes has not been identified. Per-base qualities were not stored, and no clone one base away is much larger. The CDR3 contains 14 residues, cysteine and phenylalanine counted. CDR3 DNA is the only sequence kept; it has 42 bases, read in frame from the first base. The listed sequencing device is Illumina HiSeq 2500. Quantitative 5'-RACE with molecular barcodes was the method used to prepare the TCR beta libraries. Regarding the original processing steps: To identify disease-linked TCR variants, a new computational method was used, one built on a probabilistic model of VDJ rearrangement. TCRdb redid the processing of the public reads, applying fastp at Q25 and MiXCR, and retained in-frame beta chains. Every distinct CDR3 protein forms one entry, paired with its most common genes and DNA. What appears here as the V and J calls and clone size reflects TCRdb's work, not the paper's. Recorded for this sample are 150,000 to 200,000 distinct CDR3 sequences; around a third of them occurred a single time. About 6% of the sample is taken by the ten largest.

The data were taken from a study of CD8 T cells in ankylosing spondylitis (dated by TCRdb to about 2017). Context from the whole study: To find TCR variants linked to disease, the study profiled T cell receptor beta repertoires in ankylosing spondylitis patients and healthy donors. The full study cohort comprised about 24 ankylosing spondylitis patients and over a hundred healthy donors. Peripheral blood samples were taken, and synovial fluid was additionally collected from ankylosing spondylitis patients.

The full study reports these points: The disease-linked clones showed a CD8+ phenotype and occurred at relatively low frequencies in peripheral blood. According to the report, matched synovial fluid samples from ankylosing spondylitis patients were significantly enriched for the disease-linked clones. Some TCR beta motif variants had previously been reported in synovial fluid and blood of reactive arthritis patients, which suggested common disease-initiation mechanisms. Blood from ankylosing spondylitis patients appeared to be characterized by a TCR beta motif made up of eight highly homologous amino acid variants.

Synovial fluid samples were paired with blood samples taken from the same ankylosing spondylitis patients. The sequencing input was synovial fluid, either unsorted or a sorted T cell fraction (not recorded which). This TCR derives from a male donor with ankylosing spondylitis. The sequence joins TRBV21-1 to TRBJ1-1; the D call TRBD1 from the table was never checked on the DNA. TRBV21-1 is a pseudogene locus. This receptor carries the CDR3 CASTERTANTEAFF. The base sequence is TGTGCCAGCACCGAACGGACAGCGAACACTGAAGCTTTCTTT.